This entry concerns a single T cell receptor (beta chain). This sample was included in a study of blood T cell repertoires in COVID-19. Assay used: immunoSEQ multiplex PCR; TCRdb lists only in-frame clones, some missing. The sample records 200,000 to 300,000 clones, more than 85% being singletons. Sequenced: peripheral blood. The source is a person in their late teens or twenties with COVID-19, enrolled during active disease.

CDR3 residues: CASSPGTVGSPLHF. The CDR3 DNA is TGCGCCAGCAGCCCCGGGACAGTCGGCTCACCCCTCCACTTT. The chain recombines TRBV5-1 with TRBJ1-6; 7 bases are a match to TRBD1. J lost 10 bases, V lost 4 bases, and 8 bases had no gene match. The CDR3 runs to 14 residues. Germline assignment: CDR1 SGHRS and CDR2 YFSETQ.